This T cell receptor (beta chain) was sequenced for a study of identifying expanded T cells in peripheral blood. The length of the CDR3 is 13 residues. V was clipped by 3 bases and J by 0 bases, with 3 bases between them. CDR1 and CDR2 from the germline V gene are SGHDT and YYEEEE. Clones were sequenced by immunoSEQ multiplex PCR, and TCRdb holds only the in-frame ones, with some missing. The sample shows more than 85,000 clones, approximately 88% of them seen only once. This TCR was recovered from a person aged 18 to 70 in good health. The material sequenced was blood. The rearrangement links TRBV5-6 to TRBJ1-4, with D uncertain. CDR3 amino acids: CASSYATNEKLFF. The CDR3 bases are TGTGCCAGCAGCTACGCAACTAATGAAAAACTGTTTTTT.